The 27 T cell receptor beta chains below come from one sample, sequenced in a study of blood T cell repertoires in COVID-19. Libraries were prepared by immunoSEQ multiplex PCR; TCRdb keeps only in-frame clonotypes and omits some of them. Of more than 25,000 clones listed, approximately 90% are singletons. Sequenced: peripheral blood. The receptors come from a man aged 55 to 70 with active COVID-19.

This chain joins TRBV19 and TRBJ1-3, with D hard to call. The CDR3 loop spans 13 amino acids. CDR1 is LNHDA, CDR2 SQIVND, per germline (reference sequence). V was clipped by 10 bases and J by 0 bases, with 10 bases between them. The CDR3 spells CATKGDSGNTIYF. DNA of the CDR3: TGTGCCACCAAGGGAGACTCTGGAAACACCATATATTTT.

This chain links TRBV11-2 with TRBJ1-2; 7 nucleotides line up with TRBD1. CDR3 length equals 13 residues. The V gene end was trimmed by 3 bases and the J gene end by 6 bases; junction bases not matched to a gene: 4. Per the germline V gene, CDR1 is SGHAT and CDR2 is FQNNGV. CDR3 nucleotide sequence: TGTGCCAGCAGCTTCGACAGGGTGGATGGCTACACCTTC. This sequence encodes CASSFDRVDGYTF.

The chain employs TRBV30 and TRBJ1-1; 8 bases are a match to TRBD1. The CDR3 is 13 residues long. Germline CDR1 reads GTSNPN; CDR2 reads SVGIG (reference sequence). V shed 5 bases, J shed 3 bases, and the junction held 5 bases outside the gene matches. The CDR3 loop reads CAWLDRAYTEAFF. CDR3 nucleotides: TGTGCCTGGTTGGACAGGGCTTACACTGAAGCTTTCTTT.

V usage is TRBV15 and J usage is TRBJ2-1; D is perhaps TRBD1 (5 bases). The CDR3 runs to 13 residues. The germline CDR1 and CDR2 sequences are LNHNV and YYDKDF (reference sequence). V shed 4 bases and J shed 7 bases, with 11 bases lying between them. The CDR3 DNA follows: TGTGCCACCAGCACGCGGAAGGGGAATGAGCAGTTCTTC. It translates to CATSTRKGNEQFF.

The V call is TRBV3-1 (or the pseudogene TRBV3-2), the J call TRBJ2-4; TRBD2 aligns across 8 bases. The CDR3 totals 15 residues. CDR1 is LGHDT, CDR2 YNNKEL, per germline (reference sequence). Unmatched junction bases numbered 5, after V lost 3 bases and J lost 4 bases. The CDR3 nucleotides are TGTGCCAGCAGCCATAGCGGGGAGATAAAAAACATTCAGTACTTC. It encodes CASSHSGEIKNIQYF.

The V and J genes are TRBV27 and TRBJ1-1; D is unresolved. The CDR3 has 12 amino acids. V lost 3 bases, J lost 7 bases, and 9 bases lay in between. CDR1 and CDR2 from the germline V gene are MNHEY and SMNVEV (reference sequence). Here the CDR3 reads CASSFAGVEAFF. DNA for the CDR3: TGTGCCAGCAGTTTCGCCGGGGTTGAAGCTTTCTTT.

This sequence joins TRBV3-1 (or the pseudogene TRBV3-2) and TRBJ1-1; no definite D call. The germline V and J ends were trimmed by 0 bases and 4 bases, with 12 bases remaining between them. The CDR3 consists of 15 residues. The germline CDR1 and CDR2 sequences are LGHDT and YNNKEL (reference sequence). CDR3 nucleotide sequence: TGTGCCAGCAGCCAAGATGAGGGATTGGGCACTGAAGCTTTCTTT. Its protein product is CASSQDEGLGTEAFF.

The genes are TRBV6-2 or TRBV6-3 and TRBJ2-7, with TRBD1 matching 8 bases. The CDR3 runs to 14 residues. The V and J ends lost 6 bases and 3 bases, in that order; junction bases with no gene match: 7. CDR1 MNHEY and CDR2 SVGEGT come from the germline V gene. The CDR3 DNA reads as TGTGCCAGCAGCACTAGGACAGGGAACTACGAGCAGTACTTC. This encodes CASSTRTGNYEQYF.

V gene TRBV18 combines with J gene TRBJ2-3, with D possibly being TRBD2 (5 bases). Trimming pared 3 bases from V and 1 base from J, leaving 14 bases between. The CDR3 contains 16 residues. Germline V gene sequence: CDR1 KGHSH, CDR2 LQKENI. The CDR3 DNA sequence: TGTGCCAGCTCACCTGAGGGTCCGGCAGGCACAGATACGCAGTATTTT. Its translation: CASSPEGPAGTDTQYF.

This sequence joins TRBV27 and TRBJ2-7; perhaps TRBD1 as D (5 bases). The CDR3 covers 15 residues. V gave up 1 base and J gave up 7 bases, with 17 bases separating them. Germline V gene sequence: CDR1 MNHEY, CDR2 SMNVEV (reference sequence). The CDR3: CASSLFLGPLGEQYF. CDR3 bases: TGTGCCAGCAGTTTATTTCTGGGGCCCCTCGGGGAGCAGTACTTC.

The genes are TRBV10-3 and TRBJ2-2; no firm D call. Germline lookup yields CDR1 ENHRY and CDR2 SYGVKD. The V gene lost 6 bases and the J gene lost 2 bases, with 7 bases spanning the gap. This CDR3 is 13 amino acids long. CDR3 DNA sequence: TGTGCCATCAGATCAGGAAACACCGGGGAGCTGTTTTTT. Protein: CAIRSGNTGELFF.

The rearrangement joins TRBV6-2 or TRBV6-3 to TRBJ2-3; no firm D call. Trimming pared 2 bases from V and 4 bases from J, leaving 10 bases between. CDR1 is MNHEY, CDR2 SVGEGT, per germline. CDR3 length: 14 amino acids. The CDR3 spells CASSYATLADTQYF. CDR3 bases: TGTGCCAGCAGTTACGCTACTTTGGCAGATACGCAGTATTTT.

The rearrangement links TRBV19 to TRBJ2-3, with 14 nucleotides matching TRBD2. V was pared by 3 bases and J by 5 bases, with 10 bases of the junction left unmatched. The CDR3 is 18 residues long. The germline CDR1 and CDR2 sequences are LNHDA and SQIVND (reference sequence). The CDR3 region is CASSIGGLAGGMGDTQYF. DNA for the CDR3: TGTGCCAGTAGTATCGGAGGACTAGCGGGGGGAATGGGAGATACGCAGTATTTT.

This clone was observed a handful of times. V gene TRBV2 combines with J gene TRBJ2-1; 8 positions agree with TRBD2. V dropped 6 bases and J dropped 8; count of bases not matched to a gene: 9. This CDR3 region has 14 residues. Germline assignment: CDR1 SNHLY and CDR2 FYNNEI. CDR3 in amino acids: CASRAGTSSYEQFF. The CDR3 DNA is TGTGCCAGCAGGGCCGGGACTAGTAGCTATGAGCAGTTCTTC. The full variable domain, rest sourced from reference TRBV2 and TRBJ2-1, is EPEVTQTPSHQVTQMGQEVILRCVPISNHLYFYWYRQILGQKVEFLVSFYNNEISEKSEIFDDQFSVERPDGSNFTLKIRSTKLEDSAMYFCASRAGTSSYEQFFGPGTRLTVL.

The chain uses TRBV27 and TRBJ2-7; a possible D gene is TRBD1 (6 bases). Germline V gene sequence: CDR1 MNHEY, CDR2 SMNVEV (reference sequence). The CDR3 is 14 residues long. The ends were cut back, 7 bases at V and 0 bases at J, with 13 bases in the middle. The CDR3 DNA follows: TGTGCCAGCACCCAGACAGGAAACTCCTACGAGCAGTACTTC. Encoded protein: CASTQTGNSYEQYF.

The rearrangement joins TRBV5-1 to TRBJ2-5, with a weak D call TRBD1 (6 bases). Between the trimmed V and J ends, which lost 1 base and 4 bases, there was a span of 17 bases. CDR1 and CDR2 (germline): SGHRS, YFSETQ. The CDR3 loop spans 16 amino acids. In nucleotides, the CDR3 is TGCGCCAGCAGCTTGCCATTCCGACAGGTGGGAGAGACCCAGTACTTC. Residues: CASSLPFRQVGETQYF.

This clone came up once. This rearrangement joins TRBV25-1 to TRBJ2-1, with 9 bases matching TRBD1. The CDR3 covers 15 residues. The J segment lost 15 bases and the V segment lost 4 bases, leaving 16 bases of the junction unmatched. The germline CDR1 and CDR2 sequences are MGHDK and SYGVNS. The CDR3 loop reads CASSVRELNGTGLFF. CDR3 coding DNA: TGTGCCAGCAGTGTCCGCGAACTTAACGGGACAGGGCTGTTCTTC.

The chain couples TRBV2 to TRBJ2-5; TRBD2 matches 11 bases. V lost 8 bases, J lost 5 bases, and 7 bases stayed unmatched. In germline, CDR1 is SNHLY, CDR2 FYNNEI. The CDR3 consists of 14 residues. Written as DNA, the CDR3 is TGTGCCAGCGCCCCCGGACTAGCGGGTGAGACCCAGTACTTC. Translated: CASAPGLAGETQYF.

The chain combines TRBV9 with TRBJ1-5, with 9 bases lining up with TRBD1. Germline CDR1 and CDR2: SGDLS and YYNGEE. With V trimmed by 3 bases and J by 5 bases, 3 bases remained unmatched. This CDR3 has 14 residues. DNA for the CDR3: TGTGCCAGCAGCGGGGGACAGGGCTATCAGCCCCAGCATTTT. Translation: CASSGGQGYQPQHF.

This sequence joins TRBV2 and TRBJ1-4; TRBD1 aligns across 10 bases. The CDR3 is 15 amino acids. Germline values: CDR1 SNHLY, CDR2 FYNNEI. Trimming at V came to 8 bases and at J to 8 bases, leaving 11 bases not matched to a gene. This CDR3 is CASSWGQGRREKLFF. CDR3 in DNA: TGTGCCAGCTCATGGGGACAGGGGCGGCGGGAAAAACTGTTTTTT.

V gene TRBV6-6 combines with J gene TRBJ1-6; 7 bases align to TRBD1. Germline CDR1 reads MNHNY; CDR2 reads SVGAGI (reference sequence). Losses at the gene ends were 6 bases for V and 10 bases for J; bases not matched to a gene: 9. This CDR3 has 14 amino acids. The chain's CDR3 is CASSPDRTGSPLHF. The CDR3 region has the DNA TGTGCCAGCAGCCCGGACAGGACAGGATCACCCCTCCACTTT.

V gene TRBV7-2 combines with J gene TRBJ2-7; 8 nucleotides agree with TRBD2. This CDR3 is 15 amino acids long. Germline CDR1 reads SGHTA; CDR2 reads FQGNSA. Germline trimming cut 3 bases from V and 6 bases from J; bases unmatched to any gene: 10. This CDR3 reads CASSLRVGGAGEQYF. CDR3 nucleotides: TGTGCCAGCAGCTTGAGGGTCGGGGGGGCTGGCGAGCAGTACTTC.

The rearrangement joins TRBV7-3 to TRBJ2-2; 13 bases line up with TRBD2. CDR3 length: 16 amino acids. Germline CDR1 is SGHTA and CDR2 is FQGTGA. Trimming removed 6 bases from V and 7 bases from J; junction bases left unmatched: 8. The CDR3 nucleotides are TGTGCCAGCAGGGCCACTAGCGGGGGGGCCCACGGGGAGCTGTTTTTT. It yields the protein CASRATSGGAHGELFF.

The chain's CDR3 is CASSFFQETQYF. CDR3 nucleotide sequence: TGCGCCAGCAGCTTCTTCCAAGAGACCCAGTACTTC. The J gene is TRBJ2-5, the V gene TRBV5-1; D is ambiguous. The CDR3 extends over 12 amino acids. The V gene's germline CDR1 is SGHRS and CDR2 YFSETQ. V lost 2 bases to trimming and J lost 1 base, with 3 bases between them.

The chain recombines TRBV11-2 with TRBJ1-6; maybe TRBD1 (5 bases). The CDR3 totals 14 residues. Germline V gene sequence: CDR1 SGHAT, CDR2 FQNNGV. V was pared by 3 bases and J by 8 bases, with 11 bases between. The chain's CDR3 is CASSLAGTHSPLHF. CDR3 DNA sequence: TGTGCCAGCAGCTTGGCGGGGACCCATTCACCCCTCCACTTT.

The rearrangement joins TRBV28 to TRBJ2-1; 12 nucleotides align to TRBD2. Trimming at V came to 3 bases and at J to 10 bases, leaving 4 bases not matched to a gene. This CDR3 is 14 amino acids long. CDR1 and CDR2 from the germline V gene are MDHEN and SYDVKM. The CDR3 DNA reads TGTGCCAGCAGTTTGACTAGCGGGGGAACCGAGCAGTTCTTC. This codes for CASSLTSGGTEQFF. The full variable domain, completed using reference TRBV28 and TRBJ2-1, is DVKVTQSSRYLVKRTGEKVFLECVQDMDHENMFWYRQDPGLGLRLIYFSYDVKMKEKGDIPEGYSVSREKKERFSLILESASTNQTSMYLCASSLTSGGTEQFFGPGTRLTVL.

This sequence joins TRBV27 and TRBJ2-1, with D perhaps TRBD1 (6 bases). The CDR3 runs to 13 residues. CDR1 and CDR2 from the germline V gene are MNHEY and SMNVEV (reference sequence). The germline V and J ends were trimmed by 3 bases and 9 bases, with 12 bases remaining between them. Here the CDR3 reads CASSFATRGEQFF. The CDR3 nucleotides read TGTGCCAGCAGTTTCGCCACCAGGGGTGAGCAGTTCTTC.